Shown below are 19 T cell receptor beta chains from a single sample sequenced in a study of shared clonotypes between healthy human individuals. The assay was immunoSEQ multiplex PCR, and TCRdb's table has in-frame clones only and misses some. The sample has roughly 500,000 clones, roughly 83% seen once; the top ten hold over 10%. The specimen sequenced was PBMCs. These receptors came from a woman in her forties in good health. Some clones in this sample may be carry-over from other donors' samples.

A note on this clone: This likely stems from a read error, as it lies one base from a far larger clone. The CDR3 nucleotides read TGTGCCAGCAGCGGGGACAGAGCCTACGAGCAGTACTTC. It translates to CASSGDRAYEQYF. V usage is TRBV7-3 and J usage is TRBJ2-7; 7 bases fit TRBD1. CDR1 and CDR2 from the germline V gene are SGHTA and FQGTGA. V dropped 5 bases and J dropped 2; count of bases not matched to a gene: 3. This CDR3 has 13 amino acids.

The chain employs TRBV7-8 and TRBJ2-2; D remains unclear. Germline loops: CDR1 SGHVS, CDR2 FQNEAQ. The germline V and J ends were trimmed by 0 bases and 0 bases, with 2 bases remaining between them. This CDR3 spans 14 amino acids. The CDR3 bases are TGTGCCAGCAGCTTAGCTGCGAACACCGGGGAGCTGTTTTTT. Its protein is CASSLAANTGELFF.

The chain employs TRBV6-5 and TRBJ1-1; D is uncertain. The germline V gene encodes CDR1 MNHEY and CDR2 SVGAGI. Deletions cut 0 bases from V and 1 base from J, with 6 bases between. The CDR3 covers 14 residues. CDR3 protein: CASSYSIQNTEAFF. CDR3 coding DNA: TGTGCCAGCAGTTACTCGATCCAGAACACTGAAGCTTTCTTT.

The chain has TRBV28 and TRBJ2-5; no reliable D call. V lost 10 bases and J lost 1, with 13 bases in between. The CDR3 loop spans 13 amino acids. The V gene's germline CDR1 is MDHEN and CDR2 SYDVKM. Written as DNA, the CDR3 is TGTGCCACCCGGATACTTCCCCAAGAGACCCAGTACTTC. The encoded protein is CATRILPQETQYF.

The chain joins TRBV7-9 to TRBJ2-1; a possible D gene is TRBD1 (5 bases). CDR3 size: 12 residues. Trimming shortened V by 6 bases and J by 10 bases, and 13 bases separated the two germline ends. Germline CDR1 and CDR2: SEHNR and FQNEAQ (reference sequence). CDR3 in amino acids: CASSSNPGEQFF. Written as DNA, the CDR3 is TGTGCCAGCAGTTCTAATCCAGGGGAGCAGTTCTTC.

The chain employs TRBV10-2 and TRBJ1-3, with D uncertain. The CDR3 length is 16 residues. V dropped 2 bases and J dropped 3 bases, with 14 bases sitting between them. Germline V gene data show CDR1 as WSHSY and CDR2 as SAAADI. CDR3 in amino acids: CASSEGRTSVGNTIYF. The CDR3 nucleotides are TGCGCCAGCAGTGAGGGGAGGACGTCCGTTGGAAACACCATATATTTT.

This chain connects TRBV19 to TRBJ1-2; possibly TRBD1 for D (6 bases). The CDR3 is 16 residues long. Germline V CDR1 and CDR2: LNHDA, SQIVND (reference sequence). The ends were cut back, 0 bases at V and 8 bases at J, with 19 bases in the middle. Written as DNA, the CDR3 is TGTGCCAGTAGTATAGATAGAGGACAGCCCCTTTGGGGCTACACCTTC. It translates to CASSIDRGQPLWGYTF.

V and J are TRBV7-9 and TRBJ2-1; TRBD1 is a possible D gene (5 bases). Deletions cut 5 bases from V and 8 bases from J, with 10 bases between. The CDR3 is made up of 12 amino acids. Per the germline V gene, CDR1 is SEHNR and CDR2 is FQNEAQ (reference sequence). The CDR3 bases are TGTGCCAGCAGCCTACCCAGGGATGAGCAGTTCTTC. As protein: CASSLPRDEQFF.

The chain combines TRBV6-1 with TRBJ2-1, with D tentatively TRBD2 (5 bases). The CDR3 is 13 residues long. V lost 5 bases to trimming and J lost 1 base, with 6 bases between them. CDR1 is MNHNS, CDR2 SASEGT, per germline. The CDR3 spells CASSTRSYNEQFF. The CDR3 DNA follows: TGTGCCAGCAGTACTAGGTCCTACAATGAGCAGTTCTTC.

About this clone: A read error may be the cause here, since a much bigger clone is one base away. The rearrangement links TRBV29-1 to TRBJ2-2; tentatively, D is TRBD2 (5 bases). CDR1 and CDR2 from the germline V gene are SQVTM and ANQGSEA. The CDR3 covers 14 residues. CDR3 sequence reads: CSGLVGLNTGELLF. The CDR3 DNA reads TGCAGCGGGTTGGTGGGTCTCAACACCGGGGAGCTGCTTTTT.

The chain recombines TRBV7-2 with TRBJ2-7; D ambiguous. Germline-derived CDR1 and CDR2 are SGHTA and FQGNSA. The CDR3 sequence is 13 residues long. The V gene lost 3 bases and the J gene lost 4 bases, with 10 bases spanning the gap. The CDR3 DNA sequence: TGTGCCAGCAGCTTGTGGCACGGATACGAGCAGTACTTC. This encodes CASSLWHGYEQYF.

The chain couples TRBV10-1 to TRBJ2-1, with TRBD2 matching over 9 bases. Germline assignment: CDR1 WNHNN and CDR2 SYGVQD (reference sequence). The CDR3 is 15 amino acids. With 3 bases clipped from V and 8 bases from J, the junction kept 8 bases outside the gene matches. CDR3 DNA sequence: TGCGCCAGCAGTGAAGAGGGGGCGGGAGGGCATGAGCAGTTCTTC. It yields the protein CASSEEGAGGHEQFF.

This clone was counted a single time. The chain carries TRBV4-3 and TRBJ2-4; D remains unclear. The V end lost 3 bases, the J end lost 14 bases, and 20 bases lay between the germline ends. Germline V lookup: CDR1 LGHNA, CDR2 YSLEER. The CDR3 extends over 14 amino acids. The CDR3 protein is CASSQLIDASGKYF. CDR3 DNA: TGCGCCAGCAGCCAGCTGATTGACGCTAGTGGCAAGTACTTC.

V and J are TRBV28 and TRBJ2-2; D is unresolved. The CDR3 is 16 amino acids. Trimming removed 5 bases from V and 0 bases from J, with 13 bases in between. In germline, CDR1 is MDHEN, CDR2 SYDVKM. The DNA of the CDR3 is TGTGCCAGCAGTCTTAGTGTTAGCTCGAACACCGGGGAGCTGTTTTTT. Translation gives CASSLSVSSNTGELFF.

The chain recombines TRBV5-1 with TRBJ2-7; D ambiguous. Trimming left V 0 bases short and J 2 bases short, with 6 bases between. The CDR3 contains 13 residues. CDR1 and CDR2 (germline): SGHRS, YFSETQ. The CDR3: CASSLDSPYEQYF. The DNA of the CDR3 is TGCGCCAGCAGCTTGGACAGTCCCTACGAGCAGTACTTC.

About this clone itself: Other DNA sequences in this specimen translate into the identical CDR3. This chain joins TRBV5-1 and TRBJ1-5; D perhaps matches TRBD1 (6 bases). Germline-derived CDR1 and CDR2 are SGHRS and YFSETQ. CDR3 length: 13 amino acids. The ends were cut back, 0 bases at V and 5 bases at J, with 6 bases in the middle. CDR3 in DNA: TGCGCCAGCAGCTTGGACAGGGATCAGCCCCAGCATTTT. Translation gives CASSLDRDQPQHF.

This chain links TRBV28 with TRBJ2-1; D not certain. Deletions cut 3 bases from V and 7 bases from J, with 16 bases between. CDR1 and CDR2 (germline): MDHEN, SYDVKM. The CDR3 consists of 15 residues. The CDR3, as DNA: TGTGCCAGCAGTTTTCCTAATCGGGTTGGGAATGAGCAGTTCTTC. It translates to CASSFPNRVGNEQFF. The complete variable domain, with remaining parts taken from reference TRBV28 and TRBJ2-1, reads DVKVTQSSRYLVKRTGEKVFLECVQDMDHENMFWYRQDPGLGLRLIYFSYDVKMKEKGDIPEGYSVSREKKERFSLILESASTNQTSMYLCASSFPNRVGNEQFFGPGTRLTVL.

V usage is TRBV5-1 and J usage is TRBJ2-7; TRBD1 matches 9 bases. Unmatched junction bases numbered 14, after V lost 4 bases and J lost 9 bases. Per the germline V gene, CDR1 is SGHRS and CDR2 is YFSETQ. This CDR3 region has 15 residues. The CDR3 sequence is CASSPGGQGLRGQYF. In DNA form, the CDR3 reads TGCGCCAGCAGCCCCGGGGGACAGGGACTACGAGGGCAGTACTTC.

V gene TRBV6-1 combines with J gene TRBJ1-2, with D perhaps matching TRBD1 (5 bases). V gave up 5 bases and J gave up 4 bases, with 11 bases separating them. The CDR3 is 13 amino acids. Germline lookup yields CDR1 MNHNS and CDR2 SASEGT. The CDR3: CASSPTVTYGYTF. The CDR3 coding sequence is TGTGCCAGCAGTCCGACAGTTACCTATGGCTACACCTTC.